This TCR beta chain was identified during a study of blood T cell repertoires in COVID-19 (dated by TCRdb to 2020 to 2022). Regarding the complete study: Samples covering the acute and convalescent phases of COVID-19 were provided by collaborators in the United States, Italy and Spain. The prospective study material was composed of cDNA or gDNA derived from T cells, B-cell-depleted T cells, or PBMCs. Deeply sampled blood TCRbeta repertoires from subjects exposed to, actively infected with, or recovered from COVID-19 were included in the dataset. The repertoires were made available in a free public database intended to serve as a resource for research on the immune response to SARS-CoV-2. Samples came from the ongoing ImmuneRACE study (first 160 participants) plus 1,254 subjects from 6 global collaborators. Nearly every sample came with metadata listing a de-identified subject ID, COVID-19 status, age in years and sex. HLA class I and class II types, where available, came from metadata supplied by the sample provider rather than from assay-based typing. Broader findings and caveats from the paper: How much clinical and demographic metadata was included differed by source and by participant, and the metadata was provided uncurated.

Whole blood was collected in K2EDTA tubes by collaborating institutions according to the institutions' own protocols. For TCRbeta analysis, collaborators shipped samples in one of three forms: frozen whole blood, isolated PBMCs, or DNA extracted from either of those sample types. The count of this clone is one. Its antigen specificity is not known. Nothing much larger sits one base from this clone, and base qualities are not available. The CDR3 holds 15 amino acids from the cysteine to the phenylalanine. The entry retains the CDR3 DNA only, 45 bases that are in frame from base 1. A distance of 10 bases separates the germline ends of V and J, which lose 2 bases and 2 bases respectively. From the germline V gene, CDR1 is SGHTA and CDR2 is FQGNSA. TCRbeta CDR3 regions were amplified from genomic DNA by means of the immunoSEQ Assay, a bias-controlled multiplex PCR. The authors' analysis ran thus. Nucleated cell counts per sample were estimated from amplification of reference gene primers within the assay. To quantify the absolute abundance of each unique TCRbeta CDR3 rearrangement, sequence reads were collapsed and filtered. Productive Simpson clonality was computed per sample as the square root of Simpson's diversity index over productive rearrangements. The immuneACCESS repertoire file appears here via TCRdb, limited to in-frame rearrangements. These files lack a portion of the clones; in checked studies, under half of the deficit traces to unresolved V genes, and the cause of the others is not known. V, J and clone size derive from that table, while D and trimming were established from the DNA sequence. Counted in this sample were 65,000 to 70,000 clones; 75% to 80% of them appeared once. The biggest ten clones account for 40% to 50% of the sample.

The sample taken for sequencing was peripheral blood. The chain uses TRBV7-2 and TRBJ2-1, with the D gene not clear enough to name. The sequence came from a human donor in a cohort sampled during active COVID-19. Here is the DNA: TGTGCCAGCAGCTTACGGTGGGCTGCCTACAATGAGCAGTTCTTC. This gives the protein CASSLRWAAYNEQFF.